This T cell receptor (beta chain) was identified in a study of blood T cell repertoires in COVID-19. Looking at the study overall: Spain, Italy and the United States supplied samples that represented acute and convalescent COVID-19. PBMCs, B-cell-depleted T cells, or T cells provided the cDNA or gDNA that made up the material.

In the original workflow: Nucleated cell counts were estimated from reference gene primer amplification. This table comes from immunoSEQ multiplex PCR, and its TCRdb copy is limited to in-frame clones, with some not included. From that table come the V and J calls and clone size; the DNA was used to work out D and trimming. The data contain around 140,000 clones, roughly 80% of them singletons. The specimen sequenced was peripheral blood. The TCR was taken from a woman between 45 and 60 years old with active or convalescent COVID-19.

CDR3 loop: CASSFLGRGPVETQYF. The CDR3 DNA sequence: TGTGCCAGCAGCTTCCTTGGGCGGGGGCCCGTGGAGACCCAGTACTTC. The V and J genes are TRBV11-1 and TRBJ2-5; TRBD2 is a possible D gene (7 bases). There are 16 residues in the CDR3. Trimming stripped 3 bases from V and 5 bases from J, with 19 bases between. Germline V gene sequence: CDR1 SGHAT, CDR2 FQDESV (reference sequence).